This T cell receptor beta chain was found in a study of T-cell reconstitution after alpha-beta-depleted transplantation in children. The CDR3 sequence is 16 residues long. With V trimmed by 7 bases and J by 2 bases, 8 bases remained unmatched. CDR1 is DFQATT, CDR2 SNEGSKA, per germline (reference sequence). The TCRbeta library was prepared with unique molecular identifiers. TCRdb independently ran MiXCR on the PCR reads; one entry per CDR3 protein. The sample lists about 72,000 distinct CDR3 sequences, approximately 7.4% occurring once. This clonotype occurred many times. The gene calls are TRBV20-1 and TRBJ2-6; 10 positions match TRBD1. The specimen comprised PBMCs from the stem cell graft donor, sampled from the stem cell graft. The clonotype comes from a human donor who donated a stem cell graft to a child with acute lymphoblastic leukemia. The CDR3 DNA follows: TGCAGTGACAAACGGGACAGGGGCGCTGGGGCCAACGTCCTGACTTTC. It codes for CSDKRDRGAGANVLTF.